What follows describes a single TCR beta chain. Antigen unknown. Trimming at V came to 6 bases and at J to 2 bases, leaving 6 bases not matched to a gene. Germline V lookup: CDR1 SGHTA, CDR2 FQGNSA. CDR3 size: 14 residues. The data stem from a study of T cell clones after liver transplantation. General study results and limits: Rather than being deleted, graft donor-reactive T cells may have moved into the graft. Small, mixed patient groups and varying post-transplant times limit these conclusions.

The protocol was immunoSEQ multiplex PCR, while the TCRdb copy is restricted to in-frame clones and leaves out a portion. The sample lists tens of thousands of clones; around four fifths were seen once. The sequence was collected from a human patient who received a liver transplant. Certain T cells may be donor cells from the graft. This material consisted of CD4+ T cells from blood, taken just over 45 months after liver transplant. The V gene is TRBV7-2, the J gene TRBJ2-7, with 8 nucleotides matching TRBD1. The CDR3 spells CASSRDRRTYEQYF. Written as DNA, the CDR3 is TGTGCCAGCAGTCGGGACAGGAGGACCTACGAGCAGTACTTC.